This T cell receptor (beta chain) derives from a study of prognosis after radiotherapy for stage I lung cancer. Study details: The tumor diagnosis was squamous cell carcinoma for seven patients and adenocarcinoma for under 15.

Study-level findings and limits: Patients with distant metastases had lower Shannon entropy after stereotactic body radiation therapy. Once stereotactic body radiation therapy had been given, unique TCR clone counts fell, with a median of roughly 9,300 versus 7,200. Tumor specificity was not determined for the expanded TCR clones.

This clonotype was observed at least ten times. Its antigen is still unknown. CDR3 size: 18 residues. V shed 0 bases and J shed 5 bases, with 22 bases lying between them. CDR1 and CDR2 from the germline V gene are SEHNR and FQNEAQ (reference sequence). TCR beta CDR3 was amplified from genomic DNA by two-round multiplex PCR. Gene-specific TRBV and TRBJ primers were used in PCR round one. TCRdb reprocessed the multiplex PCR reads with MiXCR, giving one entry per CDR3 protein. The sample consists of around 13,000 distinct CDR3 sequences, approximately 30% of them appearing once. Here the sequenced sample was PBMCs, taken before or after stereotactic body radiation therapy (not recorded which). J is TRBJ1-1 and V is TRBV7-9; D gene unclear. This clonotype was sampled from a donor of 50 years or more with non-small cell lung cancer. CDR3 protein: CASSLAQEGVYRWTEAFF. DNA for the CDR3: TGTGCCAGCAGCTTAGCGCAAGAAGGTGTCTACCGGTGGACTGAAGCTTTCTTT.